Below are 19 T cell receptor beta chains sequenced from a single sample in a study of memory CD4+ T cells and cytomegalovirus serostatus. The sort gate was single viable CD3+CD4+CD8-CD45RO+ cells for memory CD4+ T cells. Generated by immunoSEQ multiplex PCR, the TCRdb table keeps only in-frame clones and is missing some. Among tens of thousands of clones listed, roughly 78% were seen once. The sequencing input was memory CD4+ T cells from blood. The source of these receptors is an adult in good health and CMV-seronegative.

This clone was recorded a few times. The chain combines TRBV11-2 with TRBJ2-7; 10 nucleotides line up with TRBD2. Germline V CDR1 and CDR2: SGHAT, FQNNGV. The CDR3 has 15 residues. Unmatched junction bases numbered 4, after V lost 5 bases and J lost 0 bases. CDR3 coding DNA: TGTGCCAGCAGCCATTTAGCGGGGGGCTCCTACGAGCAGTACTTC. Amino acid sequence: CASSHLAGGSYEQYF. The variable domain in full, with the rest retrieved from reference TRBV11-2 and TRBJ2-7, is EAGVAQSPRYKIIEKRQSVAFWCNPISGHATLYWYQQILGQGPKLLIQFQNNGVVDDSQLPKDRFSAERLKGVDSTLKIQPAKLEDSAVYLCASSHLAGGSYEQYFGPGTRLTVT.

Only one count was recorded for this clone. V gene TRBV5-1 combines with J gene TRBJ1-2; 12 bases line up with TRBD1. V lost 4 bases and J lost 3; bases outside the gene matches: 4. CDR1 is SGHRS, CDR2 YFSETQ, per germline. The CDR3 is made up of 15 amino acids. The CDR3: CASSEGQGAYYGYTF. For the CDR3, the DNA is TGCGCCAGCAGCGAGGGACAGGGGGCGTACTATGGCTACACCTTC.

In its sample, this clone was seen a few times. This chain uses TRBV5-1 with TRBJ2-7; D assignment may be TRBD1 or TRBD2 (5 bases each). The CDR3 totals 14 residues. The V end was cut by 7 bases, the J end by 5 bases, with 19 bases between. Germline assignment: CDR1 SGHRS and CDR2 YFSETQ. Here the CDR3 reads CASYPGTPPHEQYF. CDR3 bases: TGCGCCAGCTATCCCGGGACCCCTCCCCACGAGCAGTACTTC.

There are a few counts of this clone. The chain combines TRBV7-9 with TRBJ1-2; the D gene is possibly TRBD1 (6 bases). Germline CDR1 SEHNR, CDR2 FQNEAQ (reference sequence). Trimming stripped 1 base from V and 6 bases from J, with 12 bases between. The CDR3 is made up of 14 amino acids. The CDR3 protein is CASSLGPGVDGYTF. For the CDR3, the DNA is TGTGCCAGCAGCTTAGGTCCAGGGGTAGATGGCTACACCTTC.

The chain carries TRBV28 and TRBJ1-5; 11 bases match TRBD1. The CDR3 runs 16 residues. J was trimmed by 2 bases and V by 10 bases; bases with no gene match: 10. CDR1 and CDR2 from the germline V gene are MDHEN and SYDVKM. Here the CDR3 reads CATLGQGEKGNQPQHF. CDR3 DNA: TGTGCCACCCTGGGACAGGGGGAAAAGGGCAATCAGCCCCAGCATTTT.

J is TRBJ2-3 and V is TRBV4-2; 7 bases fit TRBD1. V trimming: 4 bases; J trimming: 4 bases; junction bases outside the gene matches: 14. This CDR3 is 17 amino acids long. Germline V gives CDR1 LGHNA, CDR2 YNFKEQ. CDR3 in amino acids: CASSLTSTGDSADTQYF. CDR3 DNA sequence: TGTGCCAGCAGCCTTACCTCTACAGGGGATAGTGCAGATACGCAGTATTTT.

This clone was seen a few times. The chain joins TRBV7-6 to TRBJ1-1; 8 bases agree with TRBD1. V was clipped by 8 bases and J by 0 bases; unmatched bases: 11. The CDR3 length is 16 residues. Germline lookup yields CDR1 SGHVS and CDR2 FNYEAQ. CDR3 coding DNA: TGTGCCAGCGCCGACTCCGGGACAGGCCTGAACACTGAAGCTTTCTTT. It encodes CASADSGTGLNTEAFF.

The gene calls are TRBV4-3 and TRBJ1-2, with D hard to call. The CDR3 has 16 residues. The germline V and J ends were trimmed by 1 base and 2 bases, with 14 bases remaining between them. Germline CDR1 LGHNA, CDR2 YSLEER. The CDR3 sequence is CASSQGWELINYGYTF. The CDR3 DNA reads as TGCGCCAGCAGCCAAGGATGGGAACTAATCAACTATGGCTACACCTTC.

This clone was seen more than once but under ten times. This CDR3 reads CASSAGQGRNYGYTF. In DNA, the CDR3 is TGTGCCAGTAGTGCGGGACAGGGGCGGAACTATGGCTACACCTTC. The V and J genes are TRBV19 and TRBJ1-2, with 10 bases lining up with TRBD1. CDR3 length: 15 residues. J gave up 2 bases and V 5 bases, and 5 bases lay outside the gene matches. Germline loops: CDR1 LNHDA, CDR2 SQIVND (reference sequence).

The rearrangement uses TRBV29-1 and TRBJ2-7; the match to TRBD1 covers 7 bases. This CDR3 contains 14 residues. CDR1 is SQVTM and CDR2 is ANQGSEA in the germline V gene. The trim removed 5 bases at V and 2 bases at J, leaving 9 bases unmatched. The CDR3 sequence is CSVQTGWITYEQYF. The CDR3 DNA sequence: TGCAGCGTTCAGACAGGGTGGATAACCTACGAGCAGTACTTC.

This rearrangement joins TRBV5-6 to TRBJ1-6; perhaps TRBD1 as D (5 bases). This CDR3 region has 15 residues. Germline-derived CDR1 and CDR2 are SGHDT and YYEEEE. Trimming removed 4 bases at V and 9 bases at J, with 17 bases between. CDR3 DNA sequence: TGTGCCAGCAGCGCCTGGGGCAGCCAAGGTTCACCCCTCCACTTT. Translating it yields CASSAWGSQGSPLHF.

The V and J genes are TRBV5-6 and TRBJ2-6; D perhaps matches TRBD1 (5 bases). The length of the CDR3 is 16 residues. Trimming stripped 1 base from V and 3 bases from J, with 11 bases between. Germline V lookup: CDR1 SGHDT, CDR2 YYEEEE. The CDR3, as DNA: TGTGCCAGCAGCTTGAGGGGTGCCCATGGGGCCAACGTCCTGACTTTC. Encoded protein: CASSLRGAHGANVLTF.

The chain recombines TRBV6-5 with TRBJ2-7; D gene ambiguous. V dropped 0 bases and J dropped 8 bases, with 11 bases sitting between them. The CDR3 has 13 residues. The germline V gene has CDR1 MNHEY and CDR2 SVGAGI. CDR3: CASSYSLTSKQYF. The DNA of the CDR3 is TGTGCCAGCAGTTACTCCCTGACCAGTAAGCAGTACTTC.

This chain links TRBV11-3 with TRBJ1-1; 8 nucleotides agree with TRBD1. Germline CDR1 SGHNT, CDR2 YENEEA. The CDR3 spans 13 residues. J lost 8 bases, V lost 3 bases, and 5 bases had no gene match. Written as DNA, the CDR3 is TGTGCCAGCAGCTTCTCAGGGGGCAGGGAAGCTTTCTTT. Encoded protein: CASSFSGGREAFF.

The chain links TRBV7-6 to TRBJ1-1; TRBD1 might be the D (6 bases). Trimming removed 2 bases at V and 7 bases at J, with 14 bases between. The CDR3 has 14 residues. CDR1 SGHVS and CDR2 FNYEAQ come from the germline V gene. The CDR3 DNA sequence: TGTGCCAGCAGCTTATTACAGGGTGGGGATGAAGCTTTCTTT. Its protein is CASSLLQGGDEAFF.

V is TRBV28 and J is TRBJ2-5; the match to TRBD2 covers 15 bases. CDR1 MDHEN and CDR2 SYDVKM come from the germline V gene. CDR3 length: 18 amino acids. The junction had 12 bases not matched to a gene; V was cut back by 5 bases and J by 5 bases. The CDR3 here is CASSSPGLAGGSSETQYF. CDR3 DNA: TGTGCCAGCAGTAGCCCGGGACTAGCGGGGGGCTCCTCGGAGACCCAGTACTTC.

This rearrangement joins TRBV5-1 to TRBJ1-1, with TRBD1 matching over 9 bases. This CDR3 is 16 amino acids long. Germline V gene lookup returns CDR1 SGHRS and CDR2 YFSETQ. The ends lost 3 bases at V and 4 bases at J; junction bases unmatched: 10. CDR3 in amino acids: CASSYGGSTGGTEAFF. The CDR3 DNA is TGCGCCAGCAGCTATGGCGGATCGACAGGGGGCACTGAAGCTTTCTTT.

This clone ranks as medium-sized. This chain links TRBV6-6 with TRBJ2-2; D remains unclear. This CDR3 region has 12 residues. CDR1 MNHNY and CDR2 SVGAGI come from the germline V gene (reference sequence). Trimming stripped 5 bases from V and 12 bases from J, with 13 bases between. CDR3 coding DNA: TGTGCCAGCAGTCAAGGCGCGTTCAAGCTGTTTTTT. It yields the protein CASSQGAFKLFF.

This clone showed up just a few times. This chain uses TRBV14 with TRBJ1-2; 10 bases agree with TRBD1. J gave up 7 bases and V 4 bases, and 6 bases lay outside the gene matches. Germline-derived CDR1 and CDR2 are SGHDN and FVKESK. The CDR3 spans 14 residues. CDR3 protein: CASSLWTGGSGYTF. For the CDR3, the DNA is TGTGCCAGCAGCCTCTGGACAGGGGGGAGTGGCTACACCTTC.